What follows are 21 T cell receptor beta chains derived from one specimen sequenced in a study of shared clonotypes between healthy human individuals. Measured with immunoSEQ multiplex PCR; TCRdb has only the in-frame clones, and not every one. The sample lists about 580,000 clones, roughly 98% occurring once. Naivety among CD8 cells was defined by CD45RO negativity and positive CCR7 selection, thereby excluding terminally differentiated effector memory CD45RA+ cells. Sequencing input: naive CD8+ T cells sorted from blood. The receptors originated from a man aged 25 to 45 in good health.

The chain combines TRBV30 with TRBJ2-7, with D possibly TRBD2 on 6 matching bases. Germline loops: CDR1 GTSNPN, CDR2 SVGIG (reference sequence). The germline V and J ends were trimmed by 7 bases and 3 bases, with 16 bases remaining between them. The CDR3 consists of 13 residues. In DNA form, the CDR3 reads TGTGCCTATCACACGGGCGGGAACTACGAGCAGTACTTC. Its translation: CAYHTGGNYEQYF.

This sequence joins TRBV7-9 and TRBJ2-2; perhaps TRBD2 as D (6 bases). Between the trimmed V and J ends, which lost 4 bases and 0 bases, there was a span of 12 bases. The CDR3 runs to 16 residues. CDR1 SEHNR and CDR2 FQNEAQ come from the germline V gene (reference sequence). DNA for the CDR3: TGTGCCAGCAGCTATACGGGAGACGCGAACACCGGGGAGCTGTTTTTT. Its protein is CASSYTGDANTGELFF.

V usage is TRBV7-2 and J usage is TRBJ2-7, with 8 positions matching TRBD2. The CDR3 has 14 amino acids. Trimming took 5 bases from V and 6 from J; bases not matched to a gene: 9. Germline V lookup: CDR1 SGHTA, CDR2 FQGNSA. The CDR3 DNA follows: TGTGCCAGCAGCCTTCGGGAGGGCCTAGCCGAGCAGTACTTC. Residues: CASSLREGLAEQYF.

The chain is built from TRBV4-1 and TRBJ2-1, with 12 bases fitting TRBD2. J lost 6 bases, V lost 0 bases, and 9 bases had no gene match. This CDR3 spans 18 amino acids. Germline V gene lookup returns CDR1 MGHRA and CDR2 YSYEKL. This CDR3 is CASSQDPTSGGFGNEQFF. CDR3 nucleotides: TGCGCCAGCAGCCAAGACCCGACTAGCGGGGGCTTCGGCAATGAGCAGTTCTTC.

Here the CDR3 reads CSVEGRGNEKLFF. The DNA of the CDR3 is TGCAGCGTTGAAGGGCGAGGTAACGAAAAACTGTTTTTT. The genes are TRBV29-1 and TRBJ1-4; D remains ambiguous. From germline, CDR1 is SQVTM and CDR2 ANQGSEA. There are 13 residues in the CDR3. V lost 1 base and J 8 bases, leaving 11 bases between the germline ends. Full variable domain (missing parts from reference TRBV29-1 and TRBJ1-4): SAVISQKPSRDICQRGTSLTIQCQVDSQVTMMFWYRQQPGQSLTLIATANQGSEATYESGFVIDKFPISRPNLTFSTLTVSNMSPEDSSIYLCSVEGRGNEKLFFGSGTQLSVL.

The V gene is TRBV2, the J gene TRBJ2-7, with D perhaps TRBD2 (5 bases). The V gene's germline CDR1 is SNHLY and CDR2 FYNNEI. The V end was cut by 7 bases, the J end by 3 bases, with 19 bases between. CDR3 length: 15 residues. The CDR3 here is CASTSGAGLVYEQYF. The CDR3 bases are TGTGCCAGCACTTCCGGTGCGGGCCTAGTCTACGAGCAGTACTTC.

This rearrangement joins TRBV6-5 to TRBJ1-1; no definite D call. The CDR3 covers 12 residues. V was cut by 8 bases and J by 6 bases, with 13 bases left in between. Germline lookup yields CDR1 MNHEY and CDR2 SVGAGI. CDR3 sequence (DNA): TGTGCCAGCGGGTCCTCCGGGGCTGAAGCTTTCTTT. It translates to CASGSSGAEAFF.

This sequence joins TRBV6-6 and TRBJ1-5, with 7 bases that match TRBD1. The CDR3 runs 15 residues. Germline V gives CDR1 MNHNY, CDR2 SVGAGI (reference sequence). With V trimmed by 2 bases and J by 2 bases, 3 bases remained unmatched. CDR3 nucleotide sequence: TGTGCCAGCAGTTACAGACAGGGTGGCAATCAGCCCCAGCATTTT. Residues: CASSYRQGGNQPQHF.

This chain links TRBV6-5 with TRBJ1-1, with D perhaps TRBD1 (5 bases). V was clipped by 2 bases and J by 4 bases, with 11 bases between them. CDR1 is MNHEY, CDR2 SVGAGI, per germline. The CDR3 runs to 14 residues. CDR3 region: CASSYGAGSTEAFF. The CDR3 DNA sequence: TGTGCCAGCAGTTACGGGGCAGGGAGCACTGAAGCTTTCTTT.

The chain combines TRBV5-1 with TRBJ2-1, with a weak D call TRBD2 (5 bases). The CDR3 is 16 residues long. Germline CDR1 is SGHRS and CDR2 is YFSETQ. V shed 1 base and J shed 0 bases, with 11 bases lying between them. For the CDR3, the DNA is TGCGCCAGCAGCTTGCCCAGCGGAAGCTCCTACAATGAGCAGTTCTTC. Translating gives CASSLPSGSSYNEQFF.

The rearrangement joins TRBV29-1 to TRBJ2-7; unclear D gene. Germline V gene data show CDR1 as SQVTM and CDR2 as ANQGSEA. The CDR3 is 14 residues long. Trimming removed 4 bases at V and 2 bases at J, with 15 bases between. The CDR3 here is CSVASVSSTYEQYF. The CDR3 DNA reads TGCAGCGTTGCGTCCGTCTCGTCGACCTACGAGCAGTACTTC.

A word on this clone: Additional DNA sequences in this sample encode the identical CDR3. The chain combines TRBV11-2 with TRBJ2-7; 11 bases fit TRBD2. Trimming removed 2 bases from V and 6 bases from J; junction bases left unmatched: 3. The V gene's germline CDR1 is SGHAT and CDR2 FQNNGV. The CDR3 has 14 amino acids. The CDR3 here is CASSLRLAGGEQYF. Here the CDR3 DNA reads TGTGCCAGCAGCTTACGGCTAGCGGGAGGCGAGCAGTACTTC.

The rearrangement links TRBV27 to TRBJ2-7; no definite D call. Germline V gene data show CDR1 as MNHEY and CDR2 as SMNVEV (reference sequence). The CDR3 runs to 13 residues. Trimming removed 6 bases at V and 3 bases at J, with 12 bases between. The CDR3 reads CASSQYEHYEQYF. The CDR3 DNA reads as TGTGCCAGCAGCCAATATGAACACTACGAGCAGTACTTC.

This clone was found once. This sequence joins TRBV14 and TRBJ2-1, with 12 bases that match TRBD2. V lost 0 bases and J lost 6; bases outside the gene matches: 6. Germline values: CDR1 SGHDN, CDR2 FVKESK. The CDR3 extends over 17 amino acids. The DNA for the CDR3 is TGTGCCAGCAGCCAAGAGACAGGACTAGCGGGACTCAATGAGCAGTTCTTC. Its translation is CASSQETGLAGLNEQFF.

The V call is TRBV2, the J call TRBJ2-7, with 9 bases fitting TRBD2. The CDR3 length is 13 residues. The ends lost 9 bases at V and 4 bases at J; junction bases unmatched: 7. Per germline, CDR1 SNHLY and CDR2 FYNNEI. Here the CDR3 reads CARSGRSRYEQYF. In DNA, the CDR3 is TGTGCCAGGAGCGGGAGGAGTAGGTACGAGCAGTACTTC.

The J gene is TRBJ2-2, the V gene TRBV11-2, with D tentatively TRBD2 (5 bases). Germline V gene lookup returns CDR1 SGHAT and CDR2 FQNNGV. The germline V and J ends were trimmed by 3 bases and 8 bases, with 16 bases remaining between them. The CDR3 totals 15 residues. The CDR3 here is CASSFLPGRPGELFF. CDR3 bases: TGTGCCAGCAGCTTTTTGCCGGGGAGACCGGGGGAGCTGTTTTTT.

This sequence joins TRBV18 and TRBJ1-5; D gene uncertain. The V end lost 1 base, the J end lost 5 bases, and 12 bases lay between the germline ends. The CDR3 length is 15 residues. Germline CDR1 and CDR2: KGHSH and LQKENI. CDR3 bases: TGTGCCAGCTCACCACGGGCGGAGAGAGATCAGCCCCAGCATTTT. Its translation: CASSPRAERDQPQHF.

With regard to this clone: Other DNA sequences in the same sample also yield this CDR3. This chain connects TRBV27 to TRBJ2-1; tentatively, D is TRBD2 (5 bases). CDR1 is MNHEY and CDR2 is SMNVEV in the germline V gene (reference sequence). V was trimmed by 3 bases and J by 2 bases, leaving 11 bases between them. The CDR3 sequence is 15 residues long. The CDR3 region is CASSLGSGAYNEQFF. CDR3 nucleotides: TGTGCCAGCAGTTTGGGGAGCGGAGCCTACAATGAGCAGTTCTTC.

The chain couples TRBV9 to TRBJ2-5; possibly TRBD1 or TRBD2 for D (6 bases each). The CDR3 length is 14 residues. Germline CDR1 and CDR2: SGDLS and YYNGEE. V was cut by 5 bases and J by 4 bases, with 15 bases left in between. Here the CDR3 DNA reads TGTGCCAGCAGTGGTCGGGGGCGCGGAGAGACCCAGTACTTC. It encodes CASSGRGRGETQYF.

The chain links TRBV6-1 to TRBJ2-2, with D perhaps matching TRBD1 (6 bases). This CDR3 contains 17 residues. CDR1 and CDR2 from the germline V gene are MNHNS and SASEGT. V lost 2 bases and J lost 0, with 13 bases in between. CDR3 DNA sequence: TGTGCCAGCAGTGAACAGGGGAATAACCCGAACACCGGGGAGCTGTTTTTT. Translating gives CASSEQGNNPNTGELFF.

The V gene is TRBV18, the J gene TRBJ2-2, with TRBD2 matching over 15 bases. Germline trimming cut 3 bases from V and 5 bases from J; bases unmatched to any gene: 7. The germline CDR1 and CDR2 sequences are KGHSH and LQKENI. The CDR3 totals 18 residues. The CDR3, as DNA: TGTGCCAGCTCACCTCGGACTAGCGGGAGGGCCCGAACCGGGGAGCTGTTTTTT. Translation: CASSPRTSGRARTGELFF.